This is a list of T cell receptor beta chains from one sample in a study of beta chain features in type 1 diabetes. Using immunoSEQ multiplex PCR, the repertoire was profiled, and TCRdb retains in-frame clones only, with some absent. The sample lists over 150,000 clones; 10% were seen once. Sample: central memory CD4+ T cells from blood. These receptors were obtained from a man in his thirties or forties with type 1 diabetes. Each CDR3 is given with its conserved first and last residue. The order of the fields is clone size, V gene, D gene, CDR3 length, J gene, CDR3 protein, CDR3 DNA. D genes are given only for firm matches. Clone size is shown for a subset of rows, as once, few, many or a class of expanded clone.

size: NA; V: TRBV7-9; D: NA; length: 16; J: TRBJ1-4; CDR3: CASSLGTLEMREKLFF; DNA: TGTGCCAGCAGCTTAGGGACTTTGGAAATGCGGGAAAAACTGTTTTTT
size: few; V: TRBV2; D: TRBD1; length: 12; J: TRBJ2-1; CDR3: CASREQGHEQFF; DNA: TGTGCCAGCAGAGAACAGGGGCATGAGCAGTTCTTC
size: few; V: TRBV29-1; D: TRBD1; length: 15; J: TRBJ2-3; CDR3: CSVEAPRDRTDTQYF; DNA: TGCAGCGTTGAAGCCCCCCGGGACAGGACAGATACGCAGTATTTT
size: NA; V: TRBV7-3; D: NA; length: 13; J: TRBJ2-3; CDR3: CASGGSSTDTQYF; DNA: TGTGCCAGCGGAGGTTCTAGCACAGATACGCAGTATTTT
size: few; V: TRBV28; D: NA; length: 12; J: TRBJ2-7; CDR3: CASSLLRYEQYF; DNA: TGTGCCAGCAGTTTACTTCGCTACGAGCAGTACTTC
size: few; V: TRBV5-4; D: TRBD1; length: 15; J: TRBJ2-3; CDR3: CASSTMTGDTDTQYF; DNA: TGTGCCAGCAGCACGATGACAGGGGACACAGATACGCAGTATTTT
size: NA; V: TRBV7-3; D: NA; length: 16; J: TRBJ2-6; CDR3: CASSPRTAGGANVLTF; DNA: TGTGCCAGCAGCCCAAGGACAGCGGGAGGGGCCAACGTCCTGACTTTC
size: NA; V: TRBV2; D: TRBD2; length: 12; J: TRBJ2-5; CDR3: CATSLGGETQYF; DNA: TGTGCCACCTCCTTGGGAGGGGAGACCCAGTACTTC
size: few; V: TRBV27; D: NA; length: 15; J: TRBJ2-1; CDR3: CASSLGSLGDNEQFF; DNA: TGTGCCAGCAGCTTAGGGAGTCTCGGGGACAATGAGCAGTTCTTC
size: NA; V: TRBV20-1; D: NA; length: 10; J: TRBJ2-5; CDR3: CSASGETQYF; DNA: TGCAGTGCTAGCGGGGAGACCCAGTACTTC
size: NA; V: TRBV7-9; D: NA; length: 12; J: TRBJ1-2; CDR3: CASSLRDYGYTF; DNA: TGTGCCAGCAGCTTACGGGACTATGGCTACACCTTC
size: NA; V: TRBV11-1; D: TRBD2; length: 16; J: TRBJ2-1; CDR3: CASSLSVTSGYNEQFF; DNA: TGTGCCAGCAGCTTATCCGTGACTAGCGGGTACAATGAGCAGTTCTTC
size: NA; V: TRBV18; D: NA; length: 18; J: TRBJ1-5; CDR3: CASSPRVDRLGHYQPQHF; DNA: TGTGCCAGCTCACCACGGGTGGACAGATTGGGGCATTATCAGCCCCAGCATTTT
size: few; V: TRBV19; D: TRBD1; length: 14; J: TRBJ1-2; CDR3: CASSISGQGASYTF; DNA: TGTGCCAGTAGTATATCGGGACAGGGGGCAAGCTACACCTTC
size: few; V: TRBV7-3; D: NA; length: 13; J: TRBJ1-1; CDR3: CASSWTDDTEAFF; DNA: TGTGCCAGCAGCTGGACAGACGACACTGAAGCTTTCTTT
size: NA; V: TRBV7-6; D: NA; length: 15; J: TRBJ2-2; CDR3: CASSLEQGTTGELFF; DNA: TGTGCCAGCAGCTTAGAACAGGGGACTACCGGGGAGCTGTTTTTT
size: few; V: TRBV5-1; D: TRBD2; length: 14; J: TRBJ2-5; CDR3: CASSLGEGRETQYF; DNA: TGCGCCAGCAGCTTGGGGGAGGGTCGAGAGACCCAGTACTTC
size: NA; V: TRBV29-1; D: NA; length: 13; J: TRBJ2-1; CDR3: CSVDSGTYNEQFF; DNA: TGCAGCGTTGATTCCGGGACCTACAATGAGCAGTTCTTC
size: NA; V: TRBV2; D: TRBD2; length: 15; J: TRBJ2-1; CDR3: CASSGGLAGYNEQFF; DNA: TGTGCCAGCAGTGGGGGACTAGCGGGGTACAATGAGCAGTTCTTC
size: NA; V: TRBV19; D: TRBD2; length: 14; J: TRBJ2-7; CDR3: CASSWTSGTYEQYF; DNA: TGTGCCAGCTCCTGGACTAGCGGGACATACGAGCAGTACTTC
size: few; V: TRBV7-2; D: NA; length: 17; J: TRBJ2-4; CDR3: CASSLMGGLSGKNIQYF; DNA: TGTGCCAGCAGCCTCATGGGGGGGCTCTCGGGCAAAAACATTCAGTACTTC
size: few; V: TRBV5-1; D: NA; length: 15; J: TRBJ1-5; CDR3: CASSLYSGGGQPQHF; DNA: TGCGCCAGCAGCTTATACAGCGGGGGAGGTCAGCCCCAGCATTTT
size: few; V: TRBV9; D: TRBD1; length: 13; J: TRBJ2-2; CDR3: CASSWDRAGELFF; DNA: TGTGCCAGCAGCTGGGACAGGGCCGGGGAGCTGTTTTTT
size: NA; V: TRBV11-3; D: NA; length: 13; J: TRBJ2-1; CDR3: CASSLANNNEQFF; DNA: TGTGCCAGCAGCTTAGCGAACAACAATGAGCAGTTCTTC
size: few; V: TRBV5-1; D: TRBD2; length: 15; J: TRBJ2-7; CDR3: CASSSLAGGPYEQYF; DNA: TGCGCCAGCAGCAGCCTAGCGGGAGGGCCCTACGAGCAGTACTTC
size: few; V: TRBV25-1; D: TRBD1; length: 14; J: TRBJ1-4; CDR3: CASSLGTGVEKLFF; DNA: TGTGCCAGCAGCCTCGGGACAGGGGTAGAAAAACTGTTTTTT
size: NA; V: TRBV19; D: NA; length: 14; J: TRBJ2-4; CDR3: CASRAGGGGNIQYF; DNA: TGTGCCAGTAGGGCAGGGGGCGGGGGAAACATTCAGTACTTC
size: NA; V: TRBV5-1; D: TRBD2; length: 15; J: TRBJ2-7; CDR3: CASSFSSGSTYEQYF; DNA: TGCGCCAGCAGCTTTTCTAGCGGGAGTACCTACGAGCAGTACTTC
size: NA; V: TRBV5-4; D: TRBD1; length: 13; J: TRBJ2-5; CDR3: CASSGQGSETQYF; DNA: TGTGCCAGCAGTGGACAGGGTTCAGAGACCCAGTACTTC
size: NA; V: TRBV29-1; D: TRBD1; length: 14; J: TRBJ2-7; CDR3: CSVARRQGSHEQYF; DNA: TGCAGCGTTGCCCGTCGACAGGGCTCCCACGAGCAGTACTTC
size: NA; V: TRBV28; D: NA; length: 11; J: TRBJ1-2; CDR3: CASSLYSGYTF; DNA: TGTGCCAGCAGTTTATACTCTGGCTACACCTTC
size: NA; V: TRBV29-1; D: NA; length: 16; J: TRBJ2-3; CDR3: CSVEEGVTRSTDTQYF; DNA: TGCAGCGTTGAAGAAGGGGTCACACGTTCCACAGATACGCAGTATTTT
size: NA; V: TRBV18; D: NA; length: 15; J: TRBJ1-5; CDR3: CASSEYMTLEQPQHF; DNA: TGTGCCAGCTCAGAGTATATGACATTGGAACAGCCCCAGCATTTT
size: few; V: TRBV18; D: NA; length: 13; J: TRBJ2-5; CDR3: CASSPNPGETQYF; DNA: TGTGCCAGCTCACCAAATCCGGGAGAGACCCAGTACTTC
size: NA; V: TRBV9; D: NA; length: 14; J: TRBJ2-5; CDR3: CASSVRSDQETQYF; DNA: TGTGCCAGCAGCGTGAGGTCAGACCAAGAGACCCAGTACTTC
size: NA; V: TRBV7-2; D: TRBD2; length: 13; J: TRBJ2-3; CDR3: CASTSGRPDTQYF; DNA: TGTGCCAGCACTAGCGGGAGACCCGATACGCAGTATTTT
size: once; V: TRBV7-8; D: NA; length: 14; J: TRBJ2-3; CDR3: CASSLVQGTDTQYF; DNA: TGTGCCAGCAGCTTAGTACAGGGCACAGATACGCAGTATTTT
size: few; V: TRBV7-6; D: TRBD2; length: 16; J: TRBJ2-5; CDR3: CASSLAPTSSQETQYF; DNA: TGTGCCAGCAGCTTAGCGCCGACTAGCAGCCAAGAGACCCAGTACTTC
size: NA; V: TRBV11-2; D: NA; length: 13; J: TRBJ2-7; CDR3: CASSEYRESEQYF; DNA: TGTGCCAGCAGCGAATACAGGGAATCCGAGCAGTACTTC
size: NA; V: TRBV5-4; D: NA; length: 13; J: TRBJ2-3; CDR3: CASFSQGTDTQYF; DNA: TGTGCCAGCTTTTCACAGGGCACAGATACGCAGTATTTT
size: NA; V: TRBV30; D: NA; length: 13; J: TRBJ1-5; CDR3: CAWSVGGNQPQHF; DNA: TGTGCCTGGAGTGTAGGCGGGAATCAGCCCCAGCATTTT
size: few; V: TRBV29-1; D: NA; length: 15; J: TRBJ2-3; CDR3: CSVARQANPTDTQYF; DNA: TGCAGCGTTGCACGACAGGCTAATCCCACAGATACGCAGTATTTT
size: few; V: TRBV30; D: TRBD2; length: 14; J: TRBJ2-1; CDR3: CAWRKGLDQYEQFF; DNA: TGTGCCTGGAGGAAAGGACTAGACCAATATGAGCAGTTCTTC
size: NA; V: TRBV5-6; D: NA; length: 15; J: TRBJ2-7; CDR3: CASSFNQGFGHEQYF; DNA: TGTGCCAGCAGCTTCAATCAGGGGTTCGGACACGAGCAGTACTTC
size: few; V: TRBV30; D: NA; length: 14; J: TRBJ1-3; CDR3: CAFTAGTSGNTIYF; DNA: TGTGCCTTCACGGCGGGTACTTCTGGAAACACCATATATTTT
size: few; V: TRBV4-3; D: TRBD1; length: 14; J: TRBJ2-3; CDR3: CASSQTGVRDTQYF; DNA: TGCGCCAGCAGCCAAACAGGGGTAAGAGATACGCAGTATTTT
size: NA; V: TRBV7-2; D: NA; length: 14; J: TRBJ2-5; CDR3: CASSEPGFQETQYF; DNA: TGTGCCAGCAGCGAACCAGGGTTCCAAGAGACCCAGTACTTC
size: NA; V: TRBV7-2; D: TRBD1; length: 14; J: TRBJ1-5; CDR3: CASSPDRGNQPQHF; DNA: TGTGCCAGCAGCCCGGACAGGGGAAATCAGCCCCAGCATTTT
size: NA; V: TRBV6-1; D: TRBD1; length: 14; J: TRBJ1-5; CDR3: CASSRRGENQPQHF; DNA: TGTGCCAGCAGCCGCAGGGGGGAAAATCAGCCCCAGCATTTT
size: few; V: TRBV4-2; D: NA; length: 14; J: TRBJ2-7; CDR3: CASRKSGDTYEQYF; DNA: TGTGCCAGCCGAAAGAGCGGAGACACCTACGAGCAGTACTTC
size: many; V: TRBV27; D: NA; length: 13; J: TRBJ2-3; CDR3: CASSYRGIDTQYF; DNA: TGTGCCAGCAGCTATAGGGGAATAGATACGCAGTATTTT
size: few; V: TRBV14; D: NA; length: 17; J: TRBJ1-2; CDR3: CASSQDGDTRIGYGYTF; DNA: TGTGCCAGCAGCCAAGACGGAGATACGAGGATCGGCTATGGCTACACCTTC
size: few; V: TRBV11-2; D: NA; length: 14; J: TRBJ2-7; CDR3: CASSPGLLSYEQYF; DNA: TGTGCCAGCAGCCCTGGACTCTTATCCTACGAGCAGTACTTC
size: NA; V: TRBV7-2; D: TRBD1; length: 13; J: TRBJ1-5; CDR3: CASRGQDNQPQHF; DNA: TGTGCCAGTCGGGGACAGGATAATCAGCCCCAGCATTTT
size: few; V: TRBV5-8; D: TRBD1; length: 13; J: TRBJ1-2; CDR3: CASSPDRGRGYTF; DNA: TGTGCCAGCAGCCCGGACAGGGGGCGAGGCTACACCTTC